The sequence of this TCR beta chain was determined in a study of molecular identifiers for immune sequencing clone quantification. Trimming left V 5 bases short and J 9 bases short, with 10 bases between. Germline V CDR1 and CDR2: KGHDR, SFDVKD. This CDR3 region has 12 residues. TCRdb recomputed calls from the PCR reads with MiXCR, one row per CDR3 protein. The sample contains approximately 680,000 distinct CDR3 sequences, about 25% of which appear only once. This clonotype was detected a few times. The TCR originated in a human donor in good health. Some libraries in this study had Jurkat cell RNA spiked in. The J gene is TRBJ2-1, the V gene TRBV24-1; D is possibly TRBD2 (5 bases). Sequenced: naive CD8+ T cells from blood, with Jurkat cell RNA spiked in. Noted subset: FACS-sorted CD8+CD4-CCR7+CD45RA+ naive T cells. The CDR3 protein is CATSGSGFEQFF. The DNA of the CDR3 is TGTGCCACCAGTGGGTCGGGATTTGAGCAGTTCTTC.